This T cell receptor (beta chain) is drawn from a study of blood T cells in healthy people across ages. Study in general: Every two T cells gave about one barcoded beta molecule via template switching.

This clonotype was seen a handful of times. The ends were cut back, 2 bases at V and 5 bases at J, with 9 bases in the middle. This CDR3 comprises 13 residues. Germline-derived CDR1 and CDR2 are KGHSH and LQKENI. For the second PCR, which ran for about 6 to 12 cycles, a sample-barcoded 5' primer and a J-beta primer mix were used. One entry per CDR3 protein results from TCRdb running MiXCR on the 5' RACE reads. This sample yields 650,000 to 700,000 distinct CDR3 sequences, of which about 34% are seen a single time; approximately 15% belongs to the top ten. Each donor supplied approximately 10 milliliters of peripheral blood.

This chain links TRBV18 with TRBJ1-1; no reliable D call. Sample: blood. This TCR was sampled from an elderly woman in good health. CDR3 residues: CASSPFRDTEAFF. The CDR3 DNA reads TGTGCCAGCTCACCATTTCGGGATACTGAAGCTTTCTTT.